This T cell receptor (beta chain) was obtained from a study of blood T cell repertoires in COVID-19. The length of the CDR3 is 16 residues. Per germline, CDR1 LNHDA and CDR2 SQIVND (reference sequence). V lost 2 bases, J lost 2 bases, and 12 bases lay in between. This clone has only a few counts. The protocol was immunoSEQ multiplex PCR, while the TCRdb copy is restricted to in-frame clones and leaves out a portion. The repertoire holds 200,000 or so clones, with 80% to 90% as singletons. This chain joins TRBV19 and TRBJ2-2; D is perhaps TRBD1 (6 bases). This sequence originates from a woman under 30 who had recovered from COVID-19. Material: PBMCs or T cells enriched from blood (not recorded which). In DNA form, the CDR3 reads TGTGCCAGTAGTATAAGGGCCAGGGGTAACACCGGGGAGCTGTTTTTT. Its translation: CASSIRARGNTGELFF.